This T cell receptor (beta chain) was obtained from a study of T cell responses to AZD1222 COVID-19 vaccine. Study results and caveats: Rises in breadth and depth of Spike-specific TCRs came after two AZD1222 doses. No repertoire was sampled before or during the peak T cell response, only after it.

A word on this clone: Its target is not known.

Profiling relied on immunoSEQ multiplex PCR, and the TCRdb table lists in-frame clones only, not all of them. The sample has over 75,000 clones, approximately 85% seen once. The sequence came from an adult who received the AZD1222 COVID-19 vaccine. The sample here was peripheral blood, taken 28 days after the second AZD1222 dose.

The CDR3, as DNA: TGTGCCAGCAGCTTGGATCTCCTGGAGGGTGGCTACACCTTC. Translation: CASSLDLLEGGYTF. The genes are TRBV9 and TRBJ1-2, with D unclear. The CDR3 is made up of 14 amino acids. Trimming took 4 bases from V and 7 from J, leaving 17 bases between them. CDR1 is SGDLS and CDR2 is YYNGEE in the germline V gene.